This T cell receptor beta chain was identified during a study of cytomegalovirus exposure and HLA in healthy donors. TCRdb's table, derived via immunoSEQ multiplex PCR, lists solely in-frame clones and lacks some. The table includes about 200,000 clones, more than 75% detected once. The ends were cut back, 2 bases at V and 0 bases at J, with 11 bases in the middle. Germline CDR1 reads SGHVS; CDR2 reads FNYEAQ. This CDR3 is 15 amino acids long. Study results and limitations: Rare TCR sequences dominated, though some public TCRs recurred in many donors. Listed as cytomegalovirus-associated were approximately 160 TCR beta chains.

Notes on this clone: Its antigen remains unidentified.

The receptor's source is a woman aged 18-29 years in good health and CMV-seropositive. The chain is built from TRBV7-6 and TRBJ2-7; possible D gene TRBD2, 5 bases. Sample: PBMCs. CDR3 nucleotide sequence: TGTGCCAGCAGCTTAATCGTTGGGAGCTCCTACGAGCAGTACTTC. Its protein is CASSLIVGSSYEQYF.